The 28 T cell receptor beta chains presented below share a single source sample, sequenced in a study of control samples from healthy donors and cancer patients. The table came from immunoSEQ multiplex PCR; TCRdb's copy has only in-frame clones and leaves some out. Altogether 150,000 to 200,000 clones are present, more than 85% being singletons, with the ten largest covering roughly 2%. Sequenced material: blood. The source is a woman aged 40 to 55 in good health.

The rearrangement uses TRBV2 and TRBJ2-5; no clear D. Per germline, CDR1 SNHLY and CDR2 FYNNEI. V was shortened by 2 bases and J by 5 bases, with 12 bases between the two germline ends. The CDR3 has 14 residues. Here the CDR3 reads CASSEQEILETQYF. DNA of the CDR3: TGTGCCAGCAGTGAACAGGAGATCCTGGAGACCCAGTACTTC.

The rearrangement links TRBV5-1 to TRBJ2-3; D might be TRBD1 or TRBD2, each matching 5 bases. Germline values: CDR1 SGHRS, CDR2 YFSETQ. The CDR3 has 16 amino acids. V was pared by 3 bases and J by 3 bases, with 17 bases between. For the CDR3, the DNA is TGCGCCAGCAGCTCGGTGCGTACCGGGACGACAGATACGCAGTATTTT. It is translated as CASSSVRTGTTDTQYF. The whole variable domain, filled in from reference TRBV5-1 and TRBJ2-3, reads KAGVTQTPRYLIKTRGQQVTLSCSPISGHRSVSWYQQTPGQGLQFLFEYFSETQRNKGNFPGRFSGRQFSNSRSEMNVSTLELGDSALYLCASSSVRTGTTDTQYFGPGTRLTVL.

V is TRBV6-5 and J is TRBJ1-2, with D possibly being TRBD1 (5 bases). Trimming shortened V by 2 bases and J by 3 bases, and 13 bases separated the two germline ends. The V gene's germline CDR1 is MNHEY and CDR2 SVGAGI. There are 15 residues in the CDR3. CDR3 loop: CASSYRDGRYYGYTF. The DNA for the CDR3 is TGTGCCAGCAGTTACCGGGACGGCCGTTACTATGGCTACACCTTC.

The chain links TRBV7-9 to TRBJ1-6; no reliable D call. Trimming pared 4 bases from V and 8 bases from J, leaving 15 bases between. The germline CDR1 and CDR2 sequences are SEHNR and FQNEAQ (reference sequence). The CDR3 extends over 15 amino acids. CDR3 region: CASSSGVGGDSPLHF. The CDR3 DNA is TGTGCCAGCAGCTCCGGGGTAGGAGGAGATTCACCCCTCCACTTT.

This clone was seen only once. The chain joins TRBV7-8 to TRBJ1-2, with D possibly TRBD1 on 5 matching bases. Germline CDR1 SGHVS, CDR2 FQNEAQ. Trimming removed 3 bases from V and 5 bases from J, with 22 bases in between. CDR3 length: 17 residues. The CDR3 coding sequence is TGTGCCAGCAGCTTGGTCGGGGCAGGCGGGCTAGGGTATGGCTACACCTTC. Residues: CASSLVGAGGLGYGYTF.

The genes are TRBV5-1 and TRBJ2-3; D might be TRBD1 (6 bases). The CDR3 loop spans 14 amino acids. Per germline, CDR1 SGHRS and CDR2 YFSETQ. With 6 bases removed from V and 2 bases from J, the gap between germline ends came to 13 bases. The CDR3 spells CASNSQGFTDTQYF. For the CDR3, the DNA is TGCGCCAGCAACTCACAGGGATTCACAGATACGCAGTATTTT.

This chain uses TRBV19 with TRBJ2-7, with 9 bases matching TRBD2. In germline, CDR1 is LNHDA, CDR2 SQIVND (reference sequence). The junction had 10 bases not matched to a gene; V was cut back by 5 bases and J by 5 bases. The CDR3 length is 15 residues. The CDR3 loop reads CASSLRGGDIHEQYF. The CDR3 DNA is TGTGCCAGTAGTCTGCGGGGGGGCGATATTCACGAGCAGTACTTC. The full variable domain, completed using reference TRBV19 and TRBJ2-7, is DGGITQSPKYLFRKEGQNVTLSCEQNLNHDAMYWYRQDPGQGLRLIYYSQIVNDFQKGDIAEGYSVSREKKESFPLTVTSAQKNPTAFYLCASSLRGGDIHEQYFGPGTRLTVT.

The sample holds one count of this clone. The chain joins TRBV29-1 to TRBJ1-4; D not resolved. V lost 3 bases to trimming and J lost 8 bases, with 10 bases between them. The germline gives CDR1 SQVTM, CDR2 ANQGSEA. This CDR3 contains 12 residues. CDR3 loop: CSVDEGAEKLFF. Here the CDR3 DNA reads TGCAGCGTTGACGAGGGAGCCGAAAAACTGTTTTTT.

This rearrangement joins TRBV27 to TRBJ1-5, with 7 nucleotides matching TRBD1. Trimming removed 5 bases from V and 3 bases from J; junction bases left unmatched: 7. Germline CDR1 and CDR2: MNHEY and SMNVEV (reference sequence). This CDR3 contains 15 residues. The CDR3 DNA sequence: TGTGCCAGCAGTCTTGCTGGGACAGTCAATCAGCCCCAGCATTTT. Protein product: CASSLAGTVNQPQHF.

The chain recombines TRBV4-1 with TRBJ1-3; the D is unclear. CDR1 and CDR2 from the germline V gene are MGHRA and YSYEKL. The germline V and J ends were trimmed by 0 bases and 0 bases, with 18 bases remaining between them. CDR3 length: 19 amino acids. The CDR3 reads CASSQERWSTAGSGNTIYF. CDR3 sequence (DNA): TGCGCCAGCAGCCAAGAAAGGTGGAGCACTGCCGGCTCTGGAAACACCATATATTTT.

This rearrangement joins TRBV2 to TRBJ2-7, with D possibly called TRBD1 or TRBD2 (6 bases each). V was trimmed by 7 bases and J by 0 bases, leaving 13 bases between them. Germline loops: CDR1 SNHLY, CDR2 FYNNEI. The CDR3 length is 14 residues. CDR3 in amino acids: CASKGDWISYEQYF. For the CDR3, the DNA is TGTGCCAGCAAGGGGGACTGGATCTCCTACGAGCAGTACTTC.

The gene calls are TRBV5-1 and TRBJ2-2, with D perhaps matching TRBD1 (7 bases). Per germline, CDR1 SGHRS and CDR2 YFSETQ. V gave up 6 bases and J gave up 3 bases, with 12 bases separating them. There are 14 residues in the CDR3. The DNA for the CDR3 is TGCGCCAGCAAGGAGGGGGCTGACACCGGGGAGCTGTTTTTT. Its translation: CASKEGADTGELFF.

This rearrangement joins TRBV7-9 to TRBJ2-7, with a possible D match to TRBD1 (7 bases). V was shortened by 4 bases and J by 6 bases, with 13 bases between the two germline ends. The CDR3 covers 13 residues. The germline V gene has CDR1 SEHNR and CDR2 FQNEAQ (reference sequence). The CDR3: CASSSQGGGEQYF. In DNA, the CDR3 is TGTGCCAGCAGCTCTCAGGGGGGAGGCGAGCAGTACTTC.

The DNA of the CDR3 is TGTGCCAGCAGCTTGTGGGCCGCGACCTACAATGAGCAGTTCTTC. Encoded protein: CASSLWAATYNEQFF. The chain employs TRBV5-5 and TRBJ2-1; D gene uncertain. The germline V and J ends were trimmed by 1 base and 2 bases, with 10 bases remaining between them. CDR1 and CDR2 (germline): SGHKS, YYEKEE (reference sequence). The CDR3 covers 15 residues.

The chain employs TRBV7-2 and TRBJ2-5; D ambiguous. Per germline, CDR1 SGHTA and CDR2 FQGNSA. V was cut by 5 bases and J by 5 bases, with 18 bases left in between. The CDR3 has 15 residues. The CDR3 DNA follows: TGTGCCAGCAGCCCTGGTTTGGCCGGCCGGGAGACCCAGTACTTC. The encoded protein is CASSPGLAGRETQYF.

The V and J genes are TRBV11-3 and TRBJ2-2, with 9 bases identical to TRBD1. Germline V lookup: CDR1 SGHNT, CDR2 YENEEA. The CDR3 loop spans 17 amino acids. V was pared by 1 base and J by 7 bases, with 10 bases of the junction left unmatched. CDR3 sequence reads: CASSLGSRTGVGGELFF. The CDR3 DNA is TGTGCCAGCAGCTTAGGCAGCCGGACAGGGGTCGGCGGGGAGCTGTTTTTT.

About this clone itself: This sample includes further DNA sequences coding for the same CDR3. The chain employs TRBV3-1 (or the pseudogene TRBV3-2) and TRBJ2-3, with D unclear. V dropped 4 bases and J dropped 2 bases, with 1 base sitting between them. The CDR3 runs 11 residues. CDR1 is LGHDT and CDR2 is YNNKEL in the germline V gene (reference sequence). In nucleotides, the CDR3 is TGTGCCAGCAGCCTCACAGATACGCAGTATTTT. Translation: CASSLTDTQYF.

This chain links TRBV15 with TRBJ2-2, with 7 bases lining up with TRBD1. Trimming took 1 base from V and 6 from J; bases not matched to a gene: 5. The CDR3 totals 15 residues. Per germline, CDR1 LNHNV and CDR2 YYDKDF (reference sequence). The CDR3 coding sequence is TGTGCCACCAGCAGAGGACAGGGCTATGCCGGGGAGCTGTTTTTT. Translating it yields CATSRGQGYAGELFF.

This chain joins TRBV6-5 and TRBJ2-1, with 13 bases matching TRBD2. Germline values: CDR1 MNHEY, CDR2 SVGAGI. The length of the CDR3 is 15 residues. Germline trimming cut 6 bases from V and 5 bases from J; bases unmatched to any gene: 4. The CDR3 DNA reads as TGTGCCAGCAGGCACGGGACTAGCGGGGACAATGAGCAGTTCTTC. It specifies CASRHGTSGDNEQFF.

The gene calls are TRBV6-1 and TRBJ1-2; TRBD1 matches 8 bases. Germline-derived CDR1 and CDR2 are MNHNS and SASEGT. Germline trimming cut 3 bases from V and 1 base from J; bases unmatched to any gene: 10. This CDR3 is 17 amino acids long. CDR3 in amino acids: CASSEGAGGAGNYGYTF. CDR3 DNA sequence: TGTGCCAGCAGTGAGGGGGCAGGGGGCGCGGGTAACTATGGCTACACCTTC.

CDR3 sequence: CASSLDNEQFF. The CDR3 DNA follows: TGCGCCAGCAGCTTAGACAATGAGCAGTTCTTC. V is TRBV5-1 and J is TRBJ2-1, with D unresolved. Deletions cut 2 bases from V and 5 bases from J, with 2 bases between. Germline values: CDR1 SGHRS, CDR2 YFSETQ. This CDR3 region has 11 residues.

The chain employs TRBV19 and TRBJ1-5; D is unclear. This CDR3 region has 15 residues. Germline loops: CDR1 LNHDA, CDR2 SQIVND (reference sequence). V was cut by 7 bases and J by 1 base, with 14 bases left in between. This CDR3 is CASKVGPLSNQPQHF. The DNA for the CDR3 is TGTGCCAGTAAGGTGGGCCCTCTAAGCAATCAGCCCCAGCATTTT.

The CDR3 region has the DNA TGTGCCAGCAGGCCGACAGAGTTGAACACTGAAGCTTTCTTT. This gives the protein CASRPTELNTEAFF. This chain connects TRBV7-2 to TRBJ1-1; D is perhaps TRBD1 (5 bases). With 6 bases removed from V and 0 bases from J, the gap between germline ends came to 11 bases. Germline lookup yields CDR1 SGHTA and CDR2 FQGNSA. The CDR3 has 14 residues.

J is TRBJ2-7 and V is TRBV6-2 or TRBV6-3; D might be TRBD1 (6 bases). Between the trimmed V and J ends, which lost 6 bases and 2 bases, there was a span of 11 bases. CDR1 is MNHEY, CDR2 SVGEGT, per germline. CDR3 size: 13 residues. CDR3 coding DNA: TGTGCCAGCAGCCGGACAGCACCCTACGAGCAGTACTTC. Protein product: CASSRTAPYEQYF.

CDR3 sequence reads: CASSRDSAPMNTEAFF. Here the CDR3 DNA reads TGTGCCAGCAGCCGGGACAGCGCCCCCATGAACACTGAAGCTTTCTTT. The V gene is TRBV3-1 (or the pseudogene TRBV3-2), the J gene TRBJ1-1; 7 nucleotides agree with TRBD1. The CDR3 length is 16 residues. The ends lost 4 bases at V and 0 bases at J; junction bases unmatched: 8. The germline CDR1 and CDR2 sequences are LGHDT and YNNKEL (reference sequence).

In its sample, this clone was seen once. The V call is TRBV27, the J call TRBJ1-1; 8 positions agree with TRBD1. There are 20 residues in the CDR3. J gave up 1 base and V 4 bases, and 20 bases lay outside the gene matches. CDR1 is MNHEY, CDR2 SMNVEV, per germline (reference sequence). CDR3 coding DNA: TGTGCCAGCAGTTCCAAAAACCGGGACAGGATACTTATCTCGAACACTGAAGCTTTCTTT. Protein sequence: CASSSKNRDRILISNTEAFF.

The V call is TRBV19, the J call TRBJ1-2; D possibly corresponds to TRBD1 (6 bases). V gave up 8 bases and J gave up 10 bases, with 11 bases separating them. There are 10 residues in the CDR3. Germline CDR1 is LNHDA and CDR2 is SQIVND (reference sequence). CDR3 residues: CASGQWIYTF. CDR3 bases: TGTGCCAGTGGACAGTGGATCTACACCTTC. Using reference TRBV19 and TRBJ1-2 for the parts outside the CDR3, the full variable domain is DGGITQSPKYLFRKEGQNVTLSCEQNLNHDAMYWYRQDPGQGLRLIYYSQIVNDFQKGDIAEGYSVSREKKESFPLTVTSAQKNPTAFYLCASGQWIYTFGSGTRLTVV.

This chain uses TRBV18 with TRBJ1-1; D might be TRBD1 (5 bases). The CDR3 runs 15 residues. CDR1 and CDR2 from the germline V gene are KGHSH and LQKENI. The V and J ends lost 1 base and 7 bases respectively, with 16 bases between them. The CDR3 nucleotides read TGTGCCAGCTCACCACGGCAGGGCGCCGGGGTTGAAGCTTTCTTT. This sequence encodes CASSPRQGAGVEAFF.